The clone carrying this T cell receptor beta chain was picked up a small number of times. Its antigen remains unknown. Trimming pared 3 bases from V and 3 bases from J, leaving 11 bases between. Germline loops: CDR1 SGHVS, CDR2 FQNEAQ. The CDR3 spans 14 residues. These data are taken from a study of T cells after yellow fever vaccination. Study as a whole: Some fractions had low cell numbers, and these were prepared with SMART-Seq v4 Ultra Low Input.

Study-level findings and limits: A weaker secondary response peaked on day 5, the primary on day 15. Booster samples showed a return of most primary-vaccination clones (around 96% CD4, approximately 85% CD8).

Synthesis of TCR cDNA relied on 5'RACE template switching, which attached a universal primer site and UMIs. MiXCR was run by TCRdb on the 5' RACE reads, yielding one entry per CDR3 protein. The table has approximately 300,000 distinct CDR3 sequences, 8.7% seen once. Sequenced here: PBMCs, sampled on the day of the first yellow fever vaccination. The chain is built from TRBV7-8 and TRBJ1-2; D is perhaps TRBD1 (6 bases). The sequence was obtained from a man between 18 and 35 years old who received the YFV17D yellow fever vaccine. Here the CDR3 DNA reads TGTGCCAGCAGCTTGCAGGGGAACTACTATGGCTACACCTTC. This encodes CASSLQGNYYGYTF.